This TCR beta chain was profiled in a study of T cell repertoires in cytomegalovirus infection. Overall study context: Signatures in public TCR beta sequences pointed to both CMV infection and matching HLA type. Study conclusions and caveats: The study found HLA-C-restricted CMV-specific TCR beta clonotypes dominating the ex vivo response. Cumulated frequencies of public TCR beta families served to identify carriers of CMV plus the relevant HLA.

As regards this clonotype: Its matching antigen is unknown.

In TCRdb, the reads were re-called with MiXCR into one record per CDR3 protein. The repertoire holds approximately 400,000 distinct CDR3 sequences, about 33% seen once, with roughly an eighth in the top ten. Trimming shortened V by 7 bases and J by 2 bases, and 17 bases separated the two germline ends. The CDR3 runs to 15 residues. Sequenced material: PBMCs. The sequence came from a human donor in good health (CMV status not recorded). Some clones in this sample may be carry-over from other donors' samples. This sequence joins TRBV12-3 or TRBV12-4 and TRBJ1-2; D uncertain. CDR3 in amino acids: CASTLGVGGNYGYTF. DNA for the CDR3: TGTGCCAGCACTCTTGGGGTAGGAGGAAACTATGGCTACACCTTC.